The 13 T cell receptor beta chains given below trace back to one sample, sequenced in a study of identifying expanded T cells in peripheral blood. Some clones are missing from TCRdb's copy, which holds only in-frame ones; the method was immunoSEQ multiplex PCR. The table records 50,000 to 75,000 clones, more than 75% of them present only once. The specimen sequenced was blood. The source is a person between 18 and 75 years old in good health.

The chain uses TRBV5-1 and TRBJ2-7, with D perhaps matching TRBD1 (6 bases). The V end was cut by 3 bases, the J end by 5 bases, with 21 bases between. The CDR3 is 16 amino acids. Germline assignment: CDR1 SGHRS and CDR2 YFSETQ. The CDR3 sequence: CASSWGKDSQGNEQYF. The DNA of the CDR3 is TGCGCCAGCAGCTGGGGGAAGGACAGCCAGGGGAACGAGCAGTACTTC.

V gene TRBV6-4 combines with J gene TRBJ2-1; unclear D gene. Trimming took off 2 bases at V and 6 bases at J, with 8 bases between the two ends. Germline CDR1 MRHNA, CDR2 SNTAGT. The CDR3 loop spans 13 amino acids. Written as DNA, the CDR3 is TGTGCCAGCAGTGACGGGATTGTCAATGAGCAGTTCTTC. It specifies CASSDGIVNEQFF.

The gene calls are TRBV4-3 and TRBJ2-3, with 8 nucleotides matching TRBD1. Trimming removed 4 bases from V and 4 bases from J; junction bases left unmatched: 10. Germline values: CDR1 LGHNA, CDR2 YSLEER. The CDR3 totals 16 residues. The DNA for the CDR3 is TGCGCCAGCAGCCCATCTGGACAGGGAGGTCCAGATACGCAGTATTTT. Protein sequence: CASSPSGQGGPDTQYF.

The chain couples TRBV5-1 to TRBJ2-3; the match to TRBD2 covers 7 bases. The CDR3 has 16 residues. CDR1 and CDR2 from the germline V gene are SGHRS and YFSETQ. V lost 4 bases and J lost 0; bases outside the gene matches: 8. The CDR3 DNA follows: TGCGCCAGCAGCAGATCGGGAGGCTCTAGCACAGATACGCAGTATTTT. Protein: CASSRSGGSSTDTQYF.

J is TRBJ1-1 and V is TRBV2; D not certain. V lost 6 bases to trimming and J lost 8 bases, with 19 bases between them. The germline V gene has CDR1 SNHLY and CDR2 FYNNEI. The length of the CDR3 is 14 residues. The CDR3 bases are TGTGCCAGCAGCTTTCGGACCTTGGGAGCGGAAGCTTTCTTT. This gives the protein CASSFRTLGAEAFF.

This clone was seen only a few times. This chain links TRBV6-4 with TRBJ1-1; D is perhaps TRBD1 (5 bases). Germline lookup yields CDR1 MRHNA and CDR2 SNTAGT. The V gene lost 2 bases and the J gene lost 1 base, with 5 bases spanning the gap. CDR3 length equals 13 residues. The CDR3 is CASSDGANTEAFF. The CDR3 region has the DNA TGTGCCAGCAGTGACGGGGCGAACACTGAAGCTTTCTTT.

This sequence joins TRBV9 and TRBJ2-1, with 10 positions matching TRBD1. The germline gives CDR1 SGDLS, CDR2 YYNGEE. This CDR3 has 16 amino acids. Unmatched junction bases numbered 10, after V lost 3 bases and J lost 7 bases. As DNA, the CDR3 is TGTGCCAGCAGCGAACGGACAGGGGGGTTTGGGAATGAGCAGTTCTTC. Translating it yields CASSERTGGFGNEQFF.

V is TRBV10-1 and J is TRBJ1-3; D unresolved. Germline V CDR1 and CDR2: WNHNN, SYGVQD (reference sequence). The CDR3 has 13 residues. Trimming removed 6 bases at V and 4 bases at J, with 10 bases between. The CDR3 reads CASRGRRGNTIYF. The CDR3 nucleotides read TGCGCCAGCAGGGGCCGTAGGGGAAACACCATATATTTT.

The V call is TRBV6-5, the J call TRBJ2-5, with 9 bases matching TRBD2. The CDR3 is made up of 15 amino acids. The germline gives CDR1 MNHEY, CDR2 SVGAGI. J was trimmed by 5 bases and V by 6 bases; bases with no gene match: 10. The CDR3 sequence is CASSKFGGGDETQYF. In DNA form, the CDR3 reads TGTGCCAGCAGCAAGTTTGGCGGGGGGGACGAGACCCAGTACTTC.

The rearrangement links TRBV5-6 to TRBJ1-3; 8 nucleotides line up with TRBD1. The CDR3 spans 15 residues. After removal of 4 bases from V and 2 bases from J, the junction contained 5 bases not matched to a gene. Germline V gives CDR1 SGHDT, CDR2 YYEEEE. The CDR3: CASSLKTGAGNTIYF. The CDR3 DNA reads TGTGCCAGCAGCCTAAAGACAGGGGCTGGAAACACCATATATTTT. Looking up the rest from reference TRBV5-6 and TRBJ1-3 gives the full variable domain: DAGVTQSPTHLIKTRGQQVTLRCSPKSGHDTVSWYQQALGQGPQFIFQYYEEEERQRGNFPDRFSGHQFPNYSSELNVNALLLGDSALYLCASSLKTGAGNTIYFGEGSWLTVV.

This chain connects TRBV9 to TRBJ2-2; D not resolved. CDR3 length: 15 residues. CDR1 and CDR2 from the germline V gene are SGDLS and YYNGEE. V was cut by 5 bases and J by 0 bases, with 11 bases left in between. The CDR3 nucleotides are TGTGCCAGCAGGGCCCGATCATCGAACACCGGGGAGCTGTTTTTT. Amino acid sequence: CASRARSSNTGELFF.

This chain uses TRBV6-1 with TRBJ2-7; TRBD1 might be the D (5 bases). CDR3 length: 14 residues. Germline CDR1 is MNHNS and CDR2 is SASEGT. Between the trimmed V and J ends, which lost 5 bases and 3 bases, there was a span of 14 bases. The CDR3 protein is CASSLTTEVYEQYF. The CDR3 nucleotides read TGTGCCAGCAGTTTAACGACAGAGGTCTACGAGCAGTACTTC.

This chain uses TRBV5-4 with TRBJ2-3; the D is unclear. The germline V and J ends were trimmed by 4 bases and 6 bases, with 9 bases remaining between them. The CDR3 has 12 amino acids. Germline V gene sequence: CDR1 SGHNT, CDR2 YYREEE (reference sequence). For the CDR3, the DNA is TGTGCCAGCAGCGGGCCCGGGGATACGCAGTATTTT. This codes for CASSGPGDTQYF.